A selection of T cell receptor beta chains follows, all from one sample in a study of blood T cell repertoires in COVID-19. Data came from immunoSEQ multiplex PCR; TCRdb stores just in-frame clones and leaves some out. Of some 120,000 clones listed, roughly 80% were seen once; the top ten hold 1.5% to 2%. The sample consisted of peripheral blood. All receptors come from a man aged 70-80 years with acute or convalescent COVID-19. Each CDR3 is given with its conserved first and last residue. A D gene is named only where the DNA matches it firmly. Size is stated for part of the rows, as once, few or many counts, or as a class when the clone is expanded.

>.|.|TRBJ1-6|TRBV5-5
CASSLDYSYSPLHF
TGTGCCAGCAGCTTGGACTACTCGTATTCACCCCTCCACTTT
>once|TRBD2|TRBJ2-2|TRBV2
CASSGLADNTGELFF
TGTGCCAGCAGTGGACTAGCGGATAACACCGGGGAGCTGTTTTTT
>.|TRBD1|TRBJ2-4|TRBV5-8
CASSLRGGGNIQYF
TGTGCCAGCAGCTTGCGAGGGGGCGGAAACATTCAGTACTTC
>.|TRBD1|TRBJ1-5|TRBV28
CASRPTGGGQPQHF
TGTGCCAGCAGACCCACAGGGGGCGGGCAGCCCCAGCATTTT
>.|.|TRBJ1-1|TRBV4-2
CASSQDSTRQGNTEAFF
TGTGCCAGCAGCCAAGATTCGACCAGGCAGGGGAACACTGAAGCTTTCTTT
>.|.|TRBJ2-1|TRBV7-3
CASSSLGGASYGEQFF
TGTGCCAGCAGCTCGCTTGGGGGGGCCTCCTACGGGGAGCAGTTCTTC
>.|.|TRBJ1-1|TRBV6-2/TRBV6-3
CASSNLQGPDTEAFF
TGTGCCAGCAGTAACCTACAGGGCCCGGACACTGAAGCTTTCTTT
>.|TRBD1|TRBJ2-7|TRBV28
CASSVPGQRIYEQYF
TGTGCCAGCAGCGTACCGGGACAGAGGATCTACGAGCAGTACTTC
>.|.|TRBJ2-2|TRBV7-2
CASSLMGGPKTGELFF
TGTGCCAGCAGCTTAATGGGGGGGCCTAAAACCGGGGAGCTGTTTTTT
>once|TRBD1|TRBJ2-7|TRBV5-1
CASSISGQLSEQYF
TGCGCCAGCAGCATTTCGGGACAGCTTTCTGAGCAGTACTTC
>few|.|TRBJ1-1|TRBV6-5
CASRGDKNTEAFF
TGTGCCAGCAGGGGGGACAAGAACACTGAAGCTTTCTTT
>once|.|TRBJ1-2|TRBV7-8
CASSLVQGGGYTF
TGTGCCAGCAGCTTAGTCCAGGGTGGTGGCTACACCTTC
>once|.|TRBJ1-1|TRBV5-6
CASSFQQLNTEAFF
TGTGCCAGCAGCTTTCAACAGTTGAACACTGAAGCTTTCTTT
>.|TRBD2|TRBJ2-1|TRBV19
CASSPKRGGNNEQFF
TGTGCCAGTAGTCCCAAGCGGGGGGGGAACAATGAGCAGTTCTTC
>.|.|TRBJ1-1|TRBV5-6
CASSLGVNTEAFF
TGTGCCAGCAGCTTGGGAGTTAACACTGAAGCTTTCTTT
>.|.|TRBJ1-2|TRBV15
CATSSGQYGYTF
TGTGCCACCAGCAGCGGACAGTATGGCTACACCTTC